Following are 6 T cell receptor beta chains from one sample sequenced in a study of cytomegalovirus exposure and HLA in healthy donors. The PCR made use of 60 Vbeta and 13 Jbeta primers. This table comes from immunoSEQ multiplex PCR, and its TCRdb copy is limited to in-frame clones, with some not included. The data hold more than 140,000 clones, with about 80% observed a single time. Input material: PBMCs. The receptors stem from a woman in her 40s in good health and CMV-seronegative.

The chain carries TRBV15 and TRBJ2-7; the D gene is possibly TRBD1 (5 bases). From germline, CDR1 is LNHNV and CDR2 YYDKDF (reference sequence). Trimming stripped 7 bases from V and 3 bases from J, with 7 bases between. The CDR3 is 11 amino acids. CDR3 protein: CATTDSYEQYF. The CDR3 DNA follows: TGTGCCACCACCGACAGCTACGAGCAGTACTTC.

The chain is built from TRBV18 and TRBJ1-1; 10 nucleotides align to TRBD1. The germline gives CDR1 KGHSH, CDR2 LQKENI. Trimming took 10 bases from V and 0 from J; bases not matched to a gene: 8. The CDR3 is made up of 15 amino acids. The DNA for the CDR3 is TGTGCCACCTGGGGGACAGGGGTCGTGAACACTGAAGCTTTCTTT. It encodes CATWGTGVVNTEAFF.

Details on this clone: At one of its ends the junction is not consistent with the germline gene, which may arise from a read error. V and J are TRBV5-1 and TRBJ1-1; D is undetermined. The CDR3 has 13 residues. CDR1 SGHRS and CDR2 YFSETQ come from the germline V gene. CDR3: CASSLASVPVAFF. CDR3 coding DNA: TGTGCCAGCAGCTTGGCTTCCGTGCCGGTAGCTTTCTTT.

The genes are TRBV7-9 and TRBJ2-5, with 9 bases lining up with TRBD1. With V trimmed by 6 bases and J by 5 bases, 4 bases remained unmatched. The CDR3 has 13 amino acids. Looked up from germline, CDR1 is SEHNR and CDR2 is FQNEAQ (reference sequence). CDR3 in amino acids: CASRTGGPETQYF. The CDR3 DNA is TGTGCCAGCAGAACAGGGGGCCCGGAGACCCAGTACTTC. Combining the CDR3 with reference TRBV7-9 and TRBJ2-5 gives the whole variable domain DTGVSQNPRHKITKRGQNVTFRCDPISEHNRLYWYRQTLGQGPEFLTYFQNEAQLEKSRLLSDRFSAERPKGSFSTLEIQRTEQGDSAMYLCASRTGGPETQYFGPGTRLLVL.

The chain carries TRBV19 and TRBJ1-2, with D possibly being TRBD1 (6 bases). The V gene lost 3 bases and the J gene lost 0 bases, with 11 bases spanning the gap. The CDR3 is made up of 15 amino acids. In germline, CDR1 is LNHDA, CDR2 SQIVND (reference sequence). The CDR3 loop reads CASSIRTEANYGYTF. The CDR3 DNA reads TGTGCCAGTAGTATCAGGACAGAAGCTAACTATGGCTACACCTTC.

The CDR3 region is CASREMGRSDTQYF. The CDR3 nucleotides read TGTGCCAGCAGGGAAATGGGGAGGTCAGATACGCAGTATTTT. The rearrangement uses TRBV6-5 and TRBJ2-3, with TRBD2 as a possible D gene (6 bases). This CDR3 is built from 14 residues. Trimming took off 6 bases at V and 4 bases at J, with 14 bases between the two ends. Germline assignment: CDR1 MNHEY and CDR2 SVGAGI.